This TCR beta chain was profiled in a study of blood T cell repertoires in COVID-19 (dated by TCRdb to about 2020). Regarding the complete study: Collaborator samples came from the United States, Italy and Spain and covered acute and convalescent phases of COVID-19. The material from the prospective study consisted of cDNA or gDNA derived from T cells, B-cell-depleted T cells, or PBMCs. The sample metadata nearly always contained a de-identified subject ID, COVID-19 status, age in years and sex. The repertoires were released in a freely available public database meant as a resource for research on the immune response to SARS-CoV-2. Where HLA class I and class II types were available, the types were taken from metadata supplied by the sample provider, not from assay-based typing. Subjects who had been exposed to COVID-19, were actively infected with it, or had recovered from it provided the deeply sampled blood TCRbeta repertoires that made up the dataset. Samples were obtained from the ongoing ImmuneRACE study (first 160 participants) and from 1,254 subjects provided by 6 global collaborators.

TCRbeta CDR3 regions were amplified from genomic DNA using the immunoSEQ Assay, a bias-controlled multiplex PCR. In the source study's methods: The number of nucleated cells in each sample was estimated by amplification of reference gene primers within the assay. Sequence reads were collapsed and filtered to measure the absolute abundance of every unique TCRbeta CDR3 rearrangement. For each sample, productive Simpson clonality was calculated by taking the square root of Simpson's diversity index across productive rearrangements. In its TCRdb copy, this immuneACCESS table keeps in-frame sequences only and misses some clones. Where compared with another copy, unresolved V genes explain less than half of these, and the others have no known cause. D and trimming were read from the DNA, whereas the V and J calls and clone size are those reported in that table. A total of fewer than 200,000 clones appear in this sample, roughly 89% of them only once. Around 12% of the sample belongs to the ten largest clones.

Of note for this clone: Its cognate antigen has yet to be identified. The record has no base qualities; no much larger clone is one base away.

The CDR3 covers 15 residues, taking in both the cysteine and the phenylalanine. Kept here is only the CDR3 DNA, which spans 45 bases and is read in frame from base 1. Ends trimmed: V by 3 bases, J by 4 bases; bases unmatched to a gene: 7. In the germline V gene, CDR1 corresponds to SGDLS and CDR2 to YYNGEE. One collaborating source in Seattle enrolled patients during active infection and followed them longitudinally through the course of disease. Each collaborating institution followed its own protocols to collect whole blood in K2EDTA tubes. For TCRbeta analysis, collaborator samples were shipped as frozen whole blood, as isolated PBMCs, or as DNA extracted from either sample type. The study at large found these results: The amount of clinical and demographic metadata varied by source and participant and was provided uncurated.

The sequence was collected from an older woman with COVID-19, enrolled during active disease. Sequenced input: peripheral blood. The chain joins TRBV9 to TRBJ2-3; TRBD2 fits 8 bases in the junction. The CDR3 reads CASSAVTREADTQYF. At the DNA level, the sequence is TGTGCCAGCAGCGCCGTGACGCGGGAGGCAGATACGCAGTATTTT.